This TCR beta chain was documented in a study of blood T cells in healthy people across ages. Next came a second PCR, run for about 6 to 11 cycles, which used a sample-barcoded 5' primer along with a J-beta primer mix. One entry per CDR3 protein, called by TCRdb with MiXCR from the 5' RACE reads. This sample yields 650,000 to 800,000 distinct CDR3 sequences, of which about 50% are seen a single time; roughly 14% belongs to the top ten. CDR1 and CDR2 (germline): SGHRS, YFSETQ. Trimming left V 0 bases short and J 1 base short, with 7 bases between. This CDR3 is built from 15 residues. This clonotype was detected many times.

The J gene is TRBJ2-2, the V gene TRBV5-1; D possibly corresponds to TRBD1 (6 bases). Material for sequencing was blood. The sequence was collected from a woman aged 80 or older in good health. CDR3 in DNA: TGCGCCAGCAGCTTGGGGGGACAGAACACCGGGGAGCTGTTTTTT. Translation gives CASSLGGQNTGELFF.